This TCR beta chain is drawn from a study of blood T cell repertoires in COVID-19. Study background: From T cells, B-cell-depleted T cells, or PBMCs came the material, which was cDNA or gDNA.

Per the original data handling: Nucleated cell counts were estimated from reference gene primer amplification. The assay was immunoSEQ multiplex PCR, and TCRdb's table has in-frame clones only and misses some. V, J and clone size are those of that table, while D and trimming were read from the DNA. The data show 130,000 or so clones, with around nine tenths seen just once and about 10% held by the top ten. This CDR3 is 13 amino acids long. V lost 2 bases and J lost 3, with 8 bases in between. Germline values: CDR1 MDHEN, CDR2 SYDVKM. This clonotype was obtained from a man aged 60 to 69 with active or convalescent COVID-19. Sequencing input: peripheral blood. The chain uses TRBV28 and TRBJ2-7; tentative D call: TRBD1 (5 bases). Written as DNA, the CDR3 is TGTGCCAGCAGTTTAGCAGGGAACTACGAGCAGTACTTC. Encoded protein: CASSLAGNYEQYF.